The next 2 T cell receptor beta chains were all read from a single sample in a study of shared clonotypes between healthy human individuals. TCRdb keeps only in-frame clones here, not all; method: immunoSEQ multiplex PCR. The sample has roughly 2 million clones, less than 95% seen once; the top ten hold 0.9% to 1.3%. CD45RO-negative, CCR7-selected cells formed the naive CD8 fraction, which excluded terminally differentiated effector memory CD45RA+ cells. The sample taken for sequencing was naive CD8+ T cells sorted from blood. The receptors were sampled from a man aged 18 to 30 in good health.

This sequence joins TRBV9 and TRBJ2-1; perhaps TRBD2 as D (6 bases). Germline CDR1 SGDLS, CDR2 YYNGEE. The germline V and J ends were trimmed by 4 bases and 5 bases, with 16 bases remaining between them. The CDR3 has 15 residues. CDR3 region: CASSPGGERHNEQFF. CDR3 coding DNA: TGTGCCAGCAGCCCCGGCGGGGAGCGGCACAATGAGCAGTTCTTC. The full variable domain, rest sourced from reference TRBV9 and TRBJ2-1, is DSGVTQTPKHLITATGQRVTLRCSPRSGDLSVYWYQQSLDQGLQFLIQYYNGEERAKGNILERFSAQQFPDLHSELNLSSLELGDSALYFCASSPGGERHNEQFFGPGTRLTVL.

J is TRBJ2-2 and V is TRBV7-6; D gene uncertain. The CDR3 sequence is 15 residues long. Trimming took off 3 bases at V and 3 bases at J, with 11 bases between the two ends. Germline V gene data show CDR1 as SGHVS and CDR2 as FNYEAQ. CDR3 residues: CASSFELDYTGELFF. The CDR3 region has the DNA TGTGCCAGCAGCTTCGAACTGGATTACACCGGGGAGCTGTTTTTT.